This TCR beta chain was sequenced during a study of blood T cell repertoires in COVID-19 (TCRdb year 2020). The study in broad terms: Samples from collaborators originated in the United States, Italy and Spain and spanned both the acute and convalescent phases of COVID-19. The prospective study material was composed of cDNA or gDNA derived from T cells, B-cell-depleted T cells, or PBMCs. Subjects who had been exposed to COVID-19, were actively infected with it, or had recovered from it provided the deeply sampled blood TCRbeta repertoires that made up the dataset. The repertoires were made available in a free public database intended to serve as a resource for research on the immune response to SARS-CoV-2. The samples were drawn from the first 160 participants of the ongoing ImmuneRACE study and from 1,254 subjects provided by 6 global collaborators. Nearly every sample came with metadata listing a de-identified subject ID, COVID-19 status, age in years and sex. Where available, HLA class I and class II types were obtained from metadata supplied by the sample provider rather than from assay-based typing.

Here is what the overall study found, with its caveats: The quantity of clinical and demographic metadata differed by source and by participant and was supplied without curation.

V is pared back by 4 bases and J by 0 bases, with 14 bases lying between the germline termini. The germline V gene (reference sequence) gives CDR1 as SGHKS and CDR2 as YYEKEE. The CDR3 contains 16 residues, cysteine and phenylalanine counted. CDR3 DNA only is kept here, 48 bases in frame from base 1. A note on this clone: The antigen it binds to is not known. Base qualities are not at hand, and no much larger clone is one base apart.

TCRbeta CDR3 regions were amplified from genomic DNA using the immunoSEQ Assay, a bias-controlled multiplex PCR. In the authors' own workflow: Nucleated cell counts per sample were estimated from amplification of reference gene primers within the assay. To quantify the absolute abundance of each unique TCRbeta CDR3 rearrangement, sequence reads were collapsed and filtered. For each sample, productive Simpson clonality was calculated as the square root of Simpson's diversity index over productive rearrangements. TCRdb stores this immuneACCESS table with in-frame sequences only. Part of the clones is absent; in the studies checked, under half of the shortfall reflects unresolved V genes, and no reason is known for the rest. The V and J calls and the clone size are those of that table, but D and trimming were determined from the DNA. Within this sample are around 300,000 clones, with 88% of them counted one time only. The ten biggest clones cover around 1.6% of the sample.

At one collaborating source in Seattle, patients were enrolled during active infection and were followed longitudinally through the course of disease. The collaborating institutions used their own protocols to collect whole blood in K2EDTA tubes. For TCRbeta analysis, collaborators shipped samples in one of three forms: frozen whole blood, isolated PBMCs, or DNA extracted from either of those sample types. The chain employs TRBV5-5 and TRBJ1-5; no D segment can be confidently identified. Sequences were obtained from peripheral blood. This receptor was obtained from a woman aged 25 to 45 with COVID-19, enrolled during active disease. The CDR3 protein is CASSGRPGYSNQPQHF. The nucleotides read TGTGCCAGCAGCGGTCGTCCAGGATATAGCAATCAGCCCCAGCATTTT.